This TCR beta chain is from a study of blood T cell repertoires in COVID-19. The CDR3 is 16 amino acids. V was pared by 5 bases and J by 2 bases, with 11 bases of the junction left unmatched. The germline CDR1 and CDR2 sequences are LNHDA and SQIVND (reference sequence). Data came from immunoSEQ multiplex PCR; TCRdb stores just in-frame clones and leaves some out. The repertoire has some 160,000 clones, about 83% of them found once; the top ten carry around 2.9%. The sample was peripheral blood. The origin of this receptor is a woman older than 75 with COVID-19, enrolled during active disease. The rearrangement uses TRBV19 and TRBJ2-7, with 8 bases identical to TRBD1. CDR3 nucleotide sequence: TGTGCCAGTAGTTTATACAGGGGGGCGAGGGCCTACGAGCAGTACTTC. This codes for CASSLYRGARAYEQYF.